This entry features one TCR beta chain sequence. The specificity of this receptor is unknown. Per-base qualities were not stored, and no clone one base away is much larger. The CDR3 runs 14 residues from the cysteine to the phenylalanine. Here the CDR3 DNA is all that survives: 42 bases in frame from base 1. The germline V gene sets CDR1 to SNHLY and CDR2 to FYNNEI. A distance of 14 bases separates the germline ends of V and J, which lose 4 bases and 5 bases respectively. TCRbeta CDR3 regions were amplified from genomic DNA using the immunoSEQ Assay, a bias-controlled multiplex PCR. As for the authors' bioinformatics: The number of nucleated cells in each sample was estimated from the amplification of reference gene primers within the assay. Sequence reads were collapsed and filtered to measure the absolute abundance of every unique TCRbeta CDR3 rearrangement. For each sample, productive Simpson clonality was calculated as the square root of Simpson's diversity index across productive rearrangements. TCRdb took this table from immuneACCESS and kept in-frame rearrangements with V and J called. Such tables lack part of the clones; where checked against another copy, unresolved V genes explain under half of the gap, and the rest is unexplained. The V and J calls and clone size are taken from that table; D and trimming were inferred from the DNA. The sample records roughly 220,000 clones, more than 75% of which are singletons. Less than 9.5% of the sample comes from the top ten.

One collaborating source in Seattle enrolled patients during active infection and followed them longitudinally through the course of disease. The collaborating institutions used their own protocols to collect whole blood in K2EDTA tubes. For TCRbeta analysis, collaborators shipped samples as frozen whole blood, isolated PBMCs, or DNA extracted from either of those sample types. The data belong to a study of blood T cell repertoires in COVID-19 (dated by TCRdb to 2018 to 2021). The study in broad terms: The collaborator samples originated in the United States, Italy and Spain and spanned the acute and convalescent phases of COVID-19. The prospective study material was composed of cDNA or gDNA derived from T cells, B-cell-depleted T cells, or PBMCs. Subjects who had been exposed to COVID-19, were actively infected with it, or had recovered from it provided the deeply sampled blood TCRbeta repertoires that made up the dataset. Where available, HLA class I and class II types were taken from metadata supplied by the sample provider and were not determined by assay-based typing. The repertoires were released in a freely available public database meant as a resource for research on the immune response to SARS-CoV-2. A de-identified subject ID, COVID-19 status, age in years and sex were almost always included in the sample metadata. The samples were drawn from the first 160 participants of the ongoing ImmuneRACE study and from 1,254 subjects provided by 6 global collaborators.

The study at large found these results: Clinical and demographic metadata were provided uncurated, with the amount varying by source and participant.

The sample comprised peripheral blood. This sequence was found in a woman of 80 years or more with COVID-19, enrolled during active disease. The rearrangement combines TRBV2 with TRBJ1-1; the D gene is perhaps TRBD1, on 5 matching bases. The bases are TGTGCCAGCAGTGGGCCGGGGGTTAAGACTGAAGCTTTCTTT. This sequence encodes CASSGPGVKTEAFF.